The next 14 T cell receptor beta chains were all read from a single sample in a study of cytomegalovirus exposure and HLA in healthy donors (dated by TCRdb to about 2017). Receptor amplification or capture employed the immunoSEQ multiplex PCR assay. For the multiplex PCR, a mixture combining 60 forward primers for TCR Vbeta segments and 13 reverse primers for TCR Jbeta segments was used. TCRdb's version of the immuneACCESS table is confined to in-frame rearrangements and falls short of the full clone set. An unresolved V gene accounts for under half of the shortfall where checked; the remainder is of unknown origin. The sample includes about 160,000 clones, with nearly 80% observed a single time. The ten largest clones take up over 0.95% of the sample. Specimen: PBMCs. The receptor set was obtained from a woman in her fifties or sixties in good health and CMV-seropositive.

This rearrangement joins TRBV5-4 to TRBJ2-1; 9 nucleotides line up with TRBD1. Germline V CDR1 and CDR2: SGHNT, YYREEE (reference sequence). This CDR3 contains 13 residues. Trimming at V came to 6 bases and at J to 8 bases, leaving 6 bases not matched to a gene. CDR3 sequence reads: CASTLQGAHEQFF. The CDR3 coding sequence is TGTGCCAGCACCCTACAGGGGGCGCATGAGCAGTTCTTC.

The CDR3 bases are TGTGCCAGCAGCTTACAGGGCCAGGTGAACACTGAAGCTTTCTTT. As protein: CASSLQGQVNTEAFF. J is TRBJ1-1 and V is TRBV7-9; TRBD1 is a possible D gene (5 bases). V lost 2 bases to trimming and J lost 0 bases, with 10 bases between them. Germline CDR1 is SEHNR and CDR2 is FQNEAQ (reference sequence). This CDR3 comprises 15 residues.

The DNA of the CDR3 is TGTGCCAGCAGTCCGCTACAGGGTTCCTATAATTCACCCCTCCACTTT. It is translated as CASSPLQGSYNSPLHF. The V gene is TRBV2, the J gene TRBJ1-6, with D possibly matching TRBD1 (6 bases). The CDR3 covers 16 residues. V lost 5 bases to trimming and J lost 1 base, with 12 bases between them. Per germline, CDR1 SNHLY and CDR2 FYNNEI.

This clone was seen once. The chain is built from TRBV7-2 and TRBJ2-7, with a tentative D call TRBD1 (6 bases). The germline CDR1 and CDR2 sequences are SGHTA and FQGNSA. This CDR3 comprises 14 residues. V lost 6 bases and J lost 9, with 21 bases in between. In DNA form, the CDR3 reads TGTGCCAGCAGTTTCGACAGGCCGCCCCTCGGGCAGTACTTC. Protein product: CASSFDRPPLGQYF.

The rearrangement uses TRBV2 and TRBJ2-5; possible D gene TRBD1, 6 bases. The germline V gene encodes CDR1 SNHLY and CDR2 FYNNEI. V was pared by 8 bases and J by 5 bases, with 15 bases between. The CDR3 runs to 13 residues. The CDR3 protein is CASRGRGTETQYF. The DNA of the CDR3 is TGTGCCAGCCGTGGCAGGGGAACGGAGACCCAGTACTTC.

The V and J genes are TRBV7-8 and TRBJ1-1; TRBD1 matches 7 bases. Germline CDR1 and CDR2: SGHVS and FQNEAQ. The CDR3 has 15 residues. Trimming at V came to 1 base and at J to 4 bases, leaving 6 bases not matched to a gene. The CDR3 spells CASSLVRQGPTEAFF. The CDR3 DNA reads TGTGCCAGCAGCTTAGTAAGACAGGGTCCCACTGAAGCTTTCTTT.

The table lists this clone with a count of one. The chain is built from TRBV28 and TRBJ1-2; D uncertain. From germline, CDR1 is MDHEN and CDR2 SYDVKM. V was trimmed by 5 bases and J by 4 bases, leaving 17 bases between them. CDR3 size: 15 residues. Here the CDR3 DNA reads TGTGCCAGCAGTCCCCGCACGGGTGCTAGCTATGGCTACACCTTC. This translates into CASSPRTGASYGYTF.

This clone appeared a few times. The V and J genes are TRBV19 and TRBJ2-1; D is undetermined. The CDR3 contains 14 residues. V gave up 7 bases and J gave up 0 bases, with 10 bases separating them. CDR1 LNHDA and CDR2 SQIVND come from the germline V gene (reference sequence). The CDR3 coding sequence is TGTGCCAGTAAACCGGGTGGCTCCTACAATGAGCAGTTCTTC. Translated: CASKPGGSYNEQFF.

The chain recombines TRBV18 with TRBJ1-6; D gene uncertain. The V and J ends lost 5 bases and 5 bases respectively, with 16 bases between them. In germline, CDR1 is KGHSH, CDR2 LQKENI. This CDR3 is 16 amino acids long. The CDR3 region is CASSTQGSNNNSPLHF. In nucleotides, the CDR3 is TGTGCCAGCTCAACCCAAGGGAGTAATAATAATTCACCCCTCCACTTT.

This clone was picked up a small number of times. The V gene is TRBV2, the J gene TRBJ2-2; D gene uncertain. This CDR3 region has 12 residues. The V end lost 4 bases, the J end lost 4 bases, and 4 bases lay between the germline ends. Germline V gives CDR1 SNHLY, CDR2 FYNNEI. CDR3 in DNA: TGTGCCAGCAGTGCAGGCACCGGGGAGCTGTTTTTT. It codes for CASSAGTGELFF.

This chain links TRBV10-3 with TRBJ2-2, with D possibly TRBD2 on 5 matching bases. There are 14 residues in the CDR3. The V end lost 4 bases, the J end lost 7 bases, and 13 bases lay between the germline ends. Per germline, CDR1 ENHRY and CDR2 SYGVKD. CDR3 in amino acids: CAISASAGSGELFF. As DNA, the CDR3 is TGTGCCATCAGTGCTTCGGCGGGCAGCGGGGAGCTGTTTTTT.

CDR3 sequence reads: CASSLDGRGGYTF. CDR3 coding DNA: TGCGCCAGCAGCTTGGATGGCAGGGGCGGCTACACCTTC. This rearrangement joins TRBV5-1 to TRBJ1-2; tentatively, D is TRBD1 (6 bases). The V gene's germline CDR1 is SGHRS and CDR2 YFSETQ. The CDR3 spans 13 residues. V shed 0 bases and J shed 8 bases, with 11 bases lying between them.

The V gene is TRBV10-3, the J gene TRBJ2-2, with a weak D call TRBD1 (6 bases). Germline CDR1 ENHRY, CDR2 SYGVKD. Trimming removed 0 bases at V and 6 bases at J, with 8 bases between. The CDR3 covers 14 residues. The CDR3 region is CAISESEGAGELFF. In DNA, the CDR3 is TGTGCCATCAGTGAGTCTGAGGGGGCCGGGGAGCTGTTTTTT.

The V gene is TRBV19, the J gene TRBJ2-3; D gene ambiguous. Trimming removed 6 bases from V and 4 bases from J, with 17 bases in between. The germline CDR1 and CDR2 sequences are LNHDA and SQIVND (reference sequence). This CDR3 region has 15 residues. CDR3 in amino acids: CASRAPEQSADTQYF. The CDR3 region has the DNA TGTGCCAGTAGGGCCCCGGAGCAGTCGGCAGATACGCAGTATTTT.